What follows describes a single TCR beta chain. Its antigen is currently unknown. Looked up from germline, CDR1 is SGDLS and CDR2 is YYNGEE. The CDR3 length is 15 residues. The ends were cut back, 0 bases at V and 0 bases at J, with 9 bases in the middle. Profiling relied on immunoSEQ multiplex PCR, and the TCRdb table lists in-frame clones only, not all of them. The table shows approximately 46,000 clones, with 60% to 80% occurring only once. The data derive from a study of T cells in tumors after PD-1 blockade. Background on the study: Blood samples averaged around 110,000 templates (range about 24,679-260,000) and 36,536 unique clonotypes. Study-wide results and limits: Peripheral recruitment is suggested, as some novel exhausted tumor clones were in pre-treatment blood.

Tumor or blood genomic DNA was sequenced, with inputs of roughly 550 ng to 6,500 ng. The chain has TRBV9 and TRBJ2-5; D is unresolved. The sample was PBMCs, taken before anti-PD-1 treatment. This TCR derives from a human donor with basal cell carcinoma. The CDR3 sequence: CASSVGSAYQETQYF. As DNA, the CDR3 is TGTGCCAGCAGCGTAGGATCAGCCTACCAAGAGACCCAGTACTTC.